The clone carrying this TCR beta chain has a handful of counts. The data were produced by immunoSEQ multiplex PCR, yet TCRdb's version contains in-frame clones alone and is incomplete. The sample has about 52,000 clones; roughly 82% are singletons. This entry belongs to a study of blood T cell repertoires in COVID-19. This CDR3 region has 14 residues. Looked up from germline, CDR1 is KGHSH and CDR2 is LQKENI. V lost 0 bases to trimming and J lost 3 bases, with 8 bases between them. This chain joins TRBV18 and TRBJ1-2, with D possibly TRBD1 on 5 matching bases. The TCR was taken from a woman older than 75 with acute or convalescent COVID-19. Material: peripheral blood. The CDR3 DNA reads as TGTGCCAGCTCACCACCGTCAGGGCACTATGGCTACACCTTC. This encodes CASSPPSGHYGYTF.